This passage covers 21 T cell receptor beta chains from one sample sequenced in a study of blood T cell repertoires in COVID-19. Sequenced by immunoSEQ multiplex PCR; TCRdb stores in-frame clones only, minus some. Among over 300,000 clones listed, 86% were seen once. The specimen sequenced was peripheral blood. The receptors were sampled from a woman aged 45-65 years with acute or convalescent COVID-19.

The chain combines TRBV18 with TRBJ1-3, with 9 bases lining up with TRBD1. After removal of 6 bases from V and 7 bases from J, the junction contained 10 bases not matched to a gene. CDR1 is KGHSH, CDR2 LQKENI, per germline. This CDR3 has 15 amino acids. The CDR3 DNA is TGTGCCAGCTCGCCCTGGACAGGGGAAGGGAACACCATATATTTT. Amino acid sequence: CASSPWTGEGNTIYF.

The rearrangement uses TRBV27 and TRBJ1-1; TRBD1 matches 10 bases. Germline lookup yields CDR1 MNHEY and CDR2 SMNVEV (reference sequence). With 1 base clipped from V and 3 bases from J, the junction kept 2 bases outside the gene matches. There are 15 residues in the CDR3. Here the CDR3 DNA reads TGTGCCAGCAGTTTATTTGGGACAGGGGACACTGAAGCTTTCTTT. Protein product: CASSLFGTGDTEAFF.

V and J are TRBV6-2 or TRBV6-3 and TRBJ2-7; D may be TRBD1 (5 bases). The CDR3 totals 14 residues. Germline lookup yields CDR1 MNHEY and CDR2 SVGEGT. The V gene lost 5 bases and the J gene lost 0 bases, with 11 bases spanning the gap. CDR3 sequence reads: CASSRPTASYEQYF. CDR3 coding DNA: TGTGCCAGCAGTCGTCCGACAGCCTCCTACGAGCAGTACTTC.

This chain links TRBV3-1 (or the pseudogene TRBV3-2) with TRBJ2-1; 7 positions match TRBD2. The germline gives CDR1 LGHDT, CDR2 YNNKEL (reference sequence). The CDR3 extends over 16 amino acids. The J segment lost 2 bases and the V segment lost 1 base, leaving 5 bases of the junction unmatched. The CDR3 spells CASSQGPRGAYNEQFF. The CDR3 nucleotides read TGTGCCAGCAGCCAAGGACCCCGGGGGGCCTACAATGAGCAGTTCTTC.

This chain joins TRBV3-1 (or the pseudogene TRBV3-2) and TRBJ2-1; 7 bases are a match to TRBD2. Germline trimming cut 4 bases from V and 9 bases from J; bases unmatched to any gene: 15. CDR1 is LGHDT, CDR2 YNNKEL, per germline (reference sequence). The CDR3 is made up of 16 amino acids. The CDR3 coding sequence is TGTGCCAGCAGCCGAGTCGGACTAGATCTAAGGGGTGAGCAGTTCTTC. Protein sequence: CASSRVGLDLRGEQFF.

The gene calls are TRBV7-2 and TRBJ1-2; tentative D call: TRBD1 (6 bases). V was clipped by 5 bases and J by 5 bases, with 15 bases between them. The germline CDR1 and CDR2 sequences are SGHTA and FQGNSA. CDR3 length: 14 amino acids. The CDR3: CASSADSIPYGYTF. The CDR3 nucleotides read TGTGCCAGCAGCGCGGACAGTATCCCGTATGGCTACACCTTC.

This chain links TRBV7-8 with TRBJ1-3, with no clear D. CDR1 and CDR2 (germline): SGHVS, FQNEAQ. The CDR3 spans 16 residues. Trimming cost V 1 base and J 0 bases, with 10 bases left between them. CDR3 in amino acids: CASSLGAGRSGNTIYF. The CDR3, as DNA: TGTGCCAGCAGCTTAGGAGCAGGTCGCTCTGGAAACACCATATATTTT. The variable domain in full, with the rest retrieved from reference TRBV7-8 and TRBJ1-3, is GAGVSQSPRYKVAKRGQDVALRCDPISGHVSLFWYQQALGQGPEFLTYFQNEAQLDKSGLPSDRFFAERPEGSVSTLKIQRTQQEDSAVYLCASSLGAGRSGNTIYFGEGSWLTVV.

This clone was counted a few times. CDR3 DNA sequence: TGTGCCAGCAGGTCGACTAGCGGGAGGTATGGAGAGACCCAGTACTTC. Translating gives CASRSTSGRYGETQYF. This chain links TRBV28 with TRBJ2-5; 13 nucleotides agree with TRBD2. The length of the CDR3 is 16 residues. V lost 6 bases and J lost 4; bases outside the gene matches: 8. Germline V gene lookup returns CDR1 MDHEN and CDR2 SYDVKM.

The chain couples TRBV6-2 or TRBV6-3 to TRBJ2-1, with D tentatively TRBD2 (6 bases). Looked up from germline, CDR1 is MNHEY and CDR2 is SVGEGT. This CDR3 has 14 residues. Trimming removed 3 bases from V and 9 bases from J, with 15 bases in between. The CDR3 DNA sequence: TGTGCCAGCAGTTATGTAGGAGGGTACGGTGAGCAGTTCTTC. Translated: CASSYVGGYGEQFF.

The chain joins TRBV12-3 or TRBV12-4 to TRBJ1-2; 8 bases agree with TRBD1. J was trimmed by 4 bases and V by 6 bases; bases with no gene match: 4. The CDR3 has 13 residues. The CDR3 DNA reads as TGTGCCAGCAGACCACAGGGGGGCTATGGCTACACCTTC. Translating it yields CASRPQGGYGYTF.

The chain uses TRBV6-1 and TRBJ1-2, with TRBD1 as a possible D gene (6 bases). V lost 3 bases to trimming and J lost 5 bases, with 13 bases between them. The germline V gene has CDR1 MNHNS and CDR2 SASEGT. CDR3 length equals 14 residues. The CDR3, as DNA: TGTGCCAGCAGTGATCAACAGGGAGGGTATGGCTACACCTTC. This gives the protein CASSDQQGGYGYTF.

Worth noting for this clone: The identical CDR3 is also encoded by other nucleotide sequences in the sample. CDR3 in amino acids: CASSVGDRDYEQYF. The CDR3 DNA is TGTGCCAGCAGCGTTGGGGACAGAGACTACGAGCAGTACTTC. The J gene is TRBJ2-7, the V gene TRBV9; 7 nucleotides align to TRBD1. J lost 3 bases, V lost 2 bases, and 5 bases had no gene match. The CDR3 is made up of 14 amino acids. Germline V gives CDR1 SGDLS, CDR2 YYNGEE.

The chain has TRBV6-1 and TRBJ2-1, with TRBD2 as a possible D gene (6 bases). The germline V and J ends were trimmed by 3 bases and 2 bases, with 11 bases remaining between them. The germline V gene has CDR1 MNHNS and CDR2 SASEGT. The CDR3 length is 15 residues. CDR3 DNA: TGTGCCAGCAGTGACAGGGAGGTCGCCTACAATGAGCAGTTCTTC. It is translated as CASSDREVAYNEQFF.

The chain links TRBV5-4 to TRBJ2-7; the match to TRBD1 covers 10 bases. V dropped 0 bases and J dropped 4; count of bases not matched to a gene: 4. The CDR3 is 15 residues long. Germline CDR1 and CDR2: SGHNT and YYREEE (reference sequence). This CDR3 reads CASSLGTGGTYEQYF. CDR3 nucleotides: TGTGCCAGCAGCTTGGGGACAGGGGGGACTTACGAGCAGTACTTC.

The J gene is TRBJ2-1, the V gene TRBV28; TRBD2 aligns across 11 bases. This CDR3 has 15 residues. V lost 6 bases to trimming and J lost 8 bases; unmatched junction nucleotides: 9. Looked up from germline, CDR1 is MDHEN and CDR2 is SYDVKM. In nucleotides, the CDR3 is TGTGCCAGCAGCCAATTAGCGGGAGGGCCAGATGAGCAGTTCTTC. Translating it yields CASSQLAGGPDEQFF.

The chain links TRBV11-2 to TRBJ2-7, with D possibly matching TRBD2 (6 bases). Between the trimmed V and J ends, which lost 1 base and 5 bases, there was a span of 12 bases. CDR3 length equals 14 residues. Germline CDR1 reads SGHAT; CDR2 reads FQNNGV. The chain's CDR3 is CASSLVGRGNEQYF. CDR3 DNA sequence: TGTGCCAGCAGCTTAGTCGGGAGAGGCAACGAGCAGTACTTC.

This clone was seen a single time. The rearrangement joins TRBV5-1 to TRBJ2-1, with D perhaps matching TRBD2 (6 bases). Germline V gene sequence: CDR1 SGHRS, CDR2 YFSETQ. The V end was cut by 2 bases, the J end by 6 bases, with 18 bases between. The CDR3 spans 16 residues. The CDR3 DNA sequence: TGCGCCAGCAGCTTCCGAGTCGGGAGTGTACTCAATGAGCAGTTCTTC. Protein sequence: CASSFRVGSVLNEQFF. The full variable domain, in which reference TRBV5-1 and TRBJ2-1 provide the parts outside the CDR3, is KAGVTQTPRYLIKTRGQQVTLSCSPISGHRSVSWYQQTPGQGLQFLFEYFSETQRNKGNFPGRFSGRQFSNSRSEMNVSTLELGDSALYLCASSFRVGSVLNEQFFGPGTRLTVL.

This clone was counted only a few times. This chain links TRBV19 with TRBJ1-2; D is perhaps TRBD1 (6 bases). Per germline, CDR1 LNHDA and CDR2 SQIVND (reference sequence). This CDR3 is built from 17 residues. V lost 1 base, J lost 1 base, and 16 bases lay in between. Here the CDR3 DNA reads TGTGCCAGTAGTATAGTAGCAGGGGCGAGGGATAACTATGGCTACACCTTC. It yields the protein CASSIVAGARDNYGYTF.

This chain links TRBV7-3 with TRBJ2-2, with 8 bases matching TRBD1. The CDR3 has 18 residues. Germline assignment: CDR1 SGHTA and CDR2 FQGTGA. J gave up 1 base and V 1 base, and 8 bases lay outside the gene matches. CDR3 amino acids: CASSLKRVGQGNTGELFF. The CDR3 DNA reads TGTGCCAGCAGCTTAAAAAGGGTTGGACAGGGGAACACCGGGGAGCTGTTTTTT.

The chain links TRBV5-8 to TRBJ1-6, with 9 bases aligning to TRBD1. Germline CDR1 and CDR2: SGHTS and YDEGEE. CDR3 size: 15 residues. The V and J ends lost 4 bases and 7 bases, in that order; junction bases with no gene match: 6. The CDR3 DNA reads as TGTGCCAGCAGCCCGTCCGGGACAGGGAATTCACCCCTCCACTTT. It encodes CASSPSGTGNSPLHF.

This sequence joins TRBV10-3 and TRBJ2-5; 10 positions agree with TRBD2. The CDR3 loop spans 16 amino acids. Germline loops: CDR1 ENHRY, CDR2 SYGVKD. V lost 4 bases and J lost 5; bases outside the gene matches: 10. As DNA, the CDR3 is TGTGCCATCAGTGGGGACCTAGCGGGAGCGGTCGAGACCCAGTACTTC. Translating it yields CAISGDLAGAVETQYF.